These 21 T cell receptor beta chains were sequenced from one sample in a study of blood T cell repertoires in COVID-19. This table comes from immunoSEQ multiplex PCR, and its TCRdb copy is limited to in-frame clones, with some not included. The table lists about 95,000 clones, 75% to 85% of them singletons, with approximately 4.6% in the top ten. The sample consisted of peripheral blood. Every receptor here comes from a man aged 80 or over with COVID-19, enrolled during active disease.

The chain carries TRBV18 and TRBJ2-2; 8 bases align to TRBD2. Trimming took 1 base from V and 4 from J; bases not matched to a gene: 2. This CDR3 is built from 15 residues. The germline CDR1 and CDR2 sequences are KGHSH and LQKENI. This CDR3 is CASSPLSGGTGELFF. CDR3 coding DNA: TGTGCCAGCTCACCACTGAGCGGGGGCACCGGGGAGCTGTTTTTT.

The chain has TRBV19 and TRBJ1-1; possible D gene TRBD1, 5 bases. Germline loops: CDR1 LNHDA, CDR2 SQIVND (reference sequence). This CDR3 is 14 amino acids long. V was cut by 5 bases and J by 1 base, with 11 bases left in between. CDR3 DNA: TGTGCCAGTAGTCCGCGGGGGGGGAACACTGAAGCTTTCTTT. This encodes CASSPRGGNTEAFF.

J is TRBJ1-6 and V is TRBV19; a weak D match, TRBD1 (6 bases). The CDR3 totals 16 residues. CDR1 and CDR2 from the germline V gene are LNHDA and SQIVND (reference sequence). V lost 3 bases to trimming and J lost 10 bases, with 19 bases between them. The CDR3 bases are TGTGCCAGTAGTATCATATCCCAACAGGGTTGGTCACCCCTCCACTTT. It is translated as CASSIISQQGWSPLHF.

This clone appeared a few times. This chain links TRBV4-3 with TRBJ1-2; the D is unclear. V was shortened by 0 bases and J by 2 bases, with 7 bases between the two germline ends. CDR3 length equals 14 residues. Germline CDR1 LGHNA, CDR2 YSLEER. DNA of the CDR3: TGCGCCAGCAGCCAAGATGGTCGGAACTATGGCTACACCTTC. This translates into CASSQDGRNYGYTF.

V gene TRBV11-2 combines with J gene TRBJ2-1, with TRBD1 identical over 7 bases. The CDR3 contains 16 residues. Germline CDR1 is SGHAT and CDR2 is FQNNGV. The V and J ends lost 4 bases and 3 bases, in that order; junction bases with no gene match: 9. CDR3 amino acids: CASSSNTGVFYNEQFF. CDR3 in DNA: TGTGCCAGCAGCTCAAACACAGGGGTATTCTACAATGAGCAGTTCTTC.

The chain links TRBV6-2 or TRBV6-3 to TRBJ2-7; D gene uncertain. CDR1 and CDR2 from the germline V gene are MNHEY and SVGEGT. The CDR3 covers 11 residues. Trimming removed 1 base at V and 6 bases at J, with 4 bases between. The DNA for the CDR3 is TGTGCCAGCAGTTACTTATCCGAGCAGTACTTC. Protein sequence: CASSYLSEQYF.

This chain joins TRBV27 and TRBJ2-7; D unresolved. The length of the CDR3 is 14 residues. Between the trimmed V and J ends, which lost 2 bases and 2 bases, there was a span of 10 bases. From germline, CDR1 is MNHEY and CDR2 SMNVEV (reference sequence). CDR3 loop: CASSLAEPPYEQYF. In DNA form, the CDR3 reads TGTGCCAGCAGTTTAGCGGAACCCCCCTACGAGCAGTACTTC.

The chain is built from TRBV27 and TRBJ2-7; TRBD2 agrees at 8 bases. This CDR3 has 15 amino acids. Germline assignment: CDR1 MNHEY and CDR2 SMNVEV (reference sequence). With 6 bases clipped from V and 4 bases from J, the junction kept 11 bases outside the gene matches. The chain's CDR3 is CASSPRGTSDYEQYF. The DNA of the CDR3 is TGTGCCAGCAGCCCGAGGGGGACTAGTGATTACGAGCAGTACTTC.

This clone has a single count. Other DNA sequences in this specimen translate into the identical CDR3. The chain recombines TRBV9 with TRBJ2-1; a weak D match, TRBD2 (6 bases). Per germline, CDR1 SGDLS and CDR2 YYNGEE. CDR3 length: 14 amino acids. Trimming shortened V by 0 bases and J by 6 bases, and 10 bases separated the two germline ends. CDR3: CASSVAGAGNEQFF. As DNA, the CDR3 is TGTGCCAGCAGCGTAGCGGGAGCCGGCAATGAGCAGTTCTTC.

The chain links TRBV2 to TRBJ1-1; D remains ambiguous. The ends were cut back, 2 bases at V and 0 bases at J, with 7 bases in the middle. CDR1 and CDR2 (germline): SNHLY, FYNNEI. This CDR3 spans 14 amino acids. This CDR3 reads CASSELSLNTEAFF. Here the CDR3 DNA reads TGTGCCAGCAGTGAACTGTCTTTGAACACTGAAGCTTTCTTT.

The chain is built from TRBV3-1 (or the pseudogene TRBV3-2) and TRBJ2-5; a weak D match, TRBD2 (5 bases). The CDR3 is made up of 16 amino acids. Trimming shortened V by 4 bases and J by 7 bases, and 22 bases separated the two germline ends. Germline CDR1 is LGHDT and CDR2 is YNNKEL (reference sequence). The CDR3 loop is CASSPPVASQVGTQYF. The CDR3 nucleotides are TGTGCCAGCAGCCCCCCTGTGGCTAGCCAAGTGGGGACCCAGTACTTC.

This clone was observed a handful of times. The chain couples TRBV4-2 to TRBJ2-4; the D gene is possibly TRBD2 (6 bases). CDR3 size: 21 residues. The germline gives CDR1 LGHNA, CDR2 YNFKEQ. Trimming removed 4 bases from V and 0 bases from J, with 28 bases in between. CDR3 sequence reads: CASSLNPSSRDEGLAKNIQYF. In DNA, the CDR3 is TGTGCCAGCAGCCTAAACCCTAGTTCGCGGGATGAGGGTTTAGCCAAAAACATTCAGTACTTC.

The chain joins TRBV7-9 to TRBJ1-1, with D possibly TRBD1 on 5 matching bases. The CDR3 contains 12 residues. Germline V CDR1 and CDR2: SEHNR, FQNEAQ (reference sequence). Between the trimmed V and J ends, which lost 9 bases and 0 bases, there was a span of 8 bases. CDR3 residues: CASAGLNTEAFF. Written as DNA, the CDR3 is TGTGCCAGTGCAGGGCTGAACACTGAAGCTTTCTTT.

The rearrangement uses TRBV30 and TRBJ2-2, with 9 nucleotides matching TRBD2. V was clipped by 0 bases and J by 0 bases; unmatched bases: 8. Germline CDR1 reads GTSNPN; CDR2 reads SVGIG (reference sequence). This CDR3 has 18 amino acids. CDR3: CAWSVGVRGGANTGELFF. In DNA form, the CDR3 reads TGTGCCTGGAGTGTTGGCGTTCGCGGGGGGGCGAACACCGGGGAGCTGTTTTTT.

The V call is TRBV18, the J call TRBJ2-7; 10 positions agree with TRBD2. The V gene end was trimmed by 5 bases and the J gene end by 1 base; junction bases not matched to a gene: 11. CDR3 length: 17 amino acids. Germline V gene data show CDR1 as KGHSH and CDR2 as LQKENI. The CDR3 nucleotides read TGTGCCAGCTCATATTCTAGCGGGGGCCCGAGATCCTACGAGCAGTACTTC. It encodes CASSYSSGGPRSYEQYF.

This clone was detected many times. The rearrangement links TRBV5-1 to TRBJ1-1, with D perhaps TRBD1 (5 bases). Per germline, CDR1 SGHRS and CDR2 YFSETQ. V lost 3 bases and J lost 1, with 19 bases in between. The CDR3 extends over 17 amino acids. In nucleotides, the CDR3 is TGCGCCAGCAGCTCCCAGGGTCCCTTAGTGGCGAACACTGAAGCTTTCTTT. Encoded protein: CASSSQGPLVANTEAFF.

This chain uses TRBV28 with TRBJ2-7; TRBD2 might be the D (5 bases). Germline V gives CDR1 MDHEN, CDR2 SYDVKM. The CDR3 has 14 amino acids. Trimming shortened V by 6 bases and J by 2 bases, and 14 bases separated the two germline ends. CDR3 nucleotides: TGTGCCAGCAGGCCGGGAACTAGGACCTACGAGCAGTACTTC. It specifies CASRPGTRTYEQYF.

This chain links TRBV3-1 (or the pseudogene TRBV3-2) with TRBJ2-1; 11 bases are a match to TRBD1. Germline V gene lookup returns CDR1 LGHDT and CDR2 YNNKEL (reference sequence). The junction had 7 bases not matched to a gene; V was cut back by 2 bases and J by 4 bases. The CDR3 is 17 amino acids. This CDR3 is CASSQRTGGRSYNEQFF. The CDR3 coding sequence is TGTGCCAGCAGCCAAAGGACAGGGGGCAGATCTTACAATGAGCAGTTCTTC.

CDR3 in DNA: TGTGCCAGCAGCTTTGGGGCATACAGGGCGGGCCAGCCCCAGCATTTT. This encodes CASSFGAYRAGQPQHF. V is TRBV7-2 and J is TRBJ1-5; D possibly corresponds to TRBD1 (6 bases). The germline CDR1 and CDR2 sequences are SGHTA and FQGNSA. V lost 3 bases, J lost 7 bases, and 19 bases lay in between. The CDR3 totals 16 residues.

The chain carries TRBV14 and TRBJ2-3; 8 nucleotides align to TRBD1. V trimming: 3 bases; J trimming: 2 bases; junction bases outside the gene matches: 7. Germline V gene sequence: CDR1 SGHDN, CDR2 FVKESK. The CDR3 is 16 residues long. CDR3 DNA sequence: TGTGCCAGCAGCCAGGGACAGGTCCGTTCCACAGATACGCAGTATTTT. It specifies CASSQGQVRSTDTQYF.

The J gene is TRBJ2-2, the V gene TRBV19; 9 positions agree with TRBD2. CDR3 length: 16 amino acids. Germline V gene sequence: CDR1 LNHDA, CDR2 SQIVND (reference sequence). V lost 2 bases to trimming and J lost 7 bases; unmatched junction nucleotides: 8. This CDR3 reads CASSILLAGSIGELFF. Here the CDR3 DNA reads TGTGCCAGTAGTATACTCCTAGCGGGAAGTATCGGGGAGCTGTTTTTT.